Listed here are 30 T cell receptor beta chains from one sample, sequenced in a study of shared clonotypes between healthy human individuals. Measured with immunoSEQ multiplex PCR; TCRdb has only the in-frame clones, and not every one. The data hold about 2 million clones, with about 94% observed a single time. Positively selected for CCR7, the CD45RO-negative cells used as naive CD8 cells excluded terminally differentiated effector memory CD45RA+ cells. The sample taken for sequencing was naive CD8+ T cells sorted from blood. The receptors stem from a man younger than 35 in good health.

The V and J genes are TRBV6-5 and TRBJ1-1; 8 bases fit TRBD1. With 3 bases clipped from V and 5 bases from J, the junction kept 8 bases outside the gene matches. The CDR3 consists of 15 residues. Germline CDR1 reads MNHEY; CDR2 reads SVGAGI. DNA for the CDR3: TGTGCCAGCAGTTATTCCAGGGGGCAGGGTACTGAAGCTTTCTTT. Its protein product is CASSYSRGQGTEAFF.

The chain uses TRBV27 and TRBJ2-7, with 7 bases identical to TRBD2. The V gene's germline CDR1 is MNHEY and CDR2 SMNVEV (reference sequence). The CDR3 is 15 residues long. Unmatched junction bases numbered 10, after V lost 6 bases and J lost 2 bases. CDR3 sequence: CASSRGGGPPYEQYF. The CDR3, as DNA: TGTGCCAGCAGCCGTGGGGGGGGTCCCCCCTACGAGCAGTACTTC.

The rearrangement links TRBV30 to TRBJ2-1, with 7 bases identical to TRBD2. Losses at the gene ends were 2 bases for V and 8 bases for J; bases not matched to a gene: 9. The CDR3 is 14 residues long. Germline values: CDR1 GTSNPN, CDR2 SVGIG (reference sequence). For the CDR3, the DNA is TGTGCCTGGAGTTGGCTGGCTGGGGGGGATGAGCAGTTCTTC. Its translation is CAWSWLAGGDEQFF. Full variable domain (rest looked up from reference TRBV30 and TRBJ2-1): SQTIHQWPATLVQPVGSPLSLECTVEGTSNPNLYWYRQAAGRGLQLLFYSVGIGQISSEVPQNLSASRPQDRQFILSSKKLLLSDSGFYLCAWSWLAGGDEQFFGPGTRLTVL.

Written as DNA, the CDR3 is TGTGCCAGCAGTTTATCATCCGACAGGGGGGATCAGCCCCAGCATTTT. Translation gives CASSLSSDRGDQPQHF. The chain joins TRBV28 to TRBJ1-5; 9 positions agree with TRBD1. The ends lost 1 base at V and 5 bases at J; junction bases unmatched: 6. Germline V CDR1 and CDR2: MDHEN, SYDVKM. CDR3 length equals 16 residues.

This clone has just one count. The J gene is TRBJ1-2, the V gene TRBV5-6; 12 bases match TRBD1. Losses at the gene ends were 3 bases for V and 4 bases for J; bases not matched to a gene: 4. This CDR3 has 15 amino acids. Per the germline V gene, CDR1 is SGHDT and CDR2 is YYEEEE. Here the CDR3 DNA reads TGTGCCAGCAGCTCGCGGGACAGGGGGCCCTATGGCTACACCTTC. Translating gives CASSSRDRGPYGYTF.

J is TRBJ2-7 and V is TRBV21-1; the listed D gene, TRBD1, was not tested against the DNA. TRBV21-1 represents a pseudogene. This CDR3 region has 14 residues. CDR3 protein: CASSTWDSSYEQYF. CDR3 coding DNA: TGTGCCAGCAGCACCTGGGACAGCTCCTACGAGCAGTACTTC.

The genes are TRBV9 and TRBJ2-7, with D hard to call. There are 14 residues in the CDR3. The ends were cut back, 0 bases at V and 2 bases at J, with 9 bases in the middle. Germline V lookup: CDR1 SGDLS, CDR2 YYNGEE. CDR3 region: CASSVGSDTYEQYF. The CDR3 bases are TGTGCCAGCAGCGTAGGCAGTGACACCTACGAGCAGTACTTC.

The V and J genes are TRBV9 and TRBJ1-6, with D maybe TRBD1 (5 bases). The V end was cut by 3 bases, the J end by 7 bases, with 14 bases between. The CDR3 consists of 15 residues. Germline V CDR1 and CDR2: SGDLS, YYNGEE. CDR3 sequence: CASSDQGGMNSPLHF. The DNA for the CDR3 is TGTGCCAGCAGCGACCAGGGTGGGATGAATTCACCCCTCCACTTT.

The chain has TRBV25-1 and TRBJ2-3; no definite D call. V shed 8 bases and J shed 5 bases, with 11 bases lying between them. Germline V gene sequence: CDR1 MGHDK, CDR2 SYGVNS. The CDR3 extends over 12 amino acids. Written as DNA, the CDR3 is TGTGCCAGCTCATGGCCAGGAGATACGCAGTATTTT. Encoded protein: CASSWPGDTQYF.

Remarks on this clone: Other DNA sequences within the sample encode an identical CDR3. CDR3 sequence reads: CASSLGPGQYF. CDR3 sequence (DNA): TGTGCCAGCAGCTTAGGGCCAGGGCAGTACTTC. The V gene is TRBV11-2, the J gene TRBJ2-7; D is uncertain. The length of the CDR3 is 11 residues. V was cut by 1 base and J by 9 bases, with 7 bases left in between. CDR1 SGHAT and CDR2 FQNNGV come from the germline V gene.

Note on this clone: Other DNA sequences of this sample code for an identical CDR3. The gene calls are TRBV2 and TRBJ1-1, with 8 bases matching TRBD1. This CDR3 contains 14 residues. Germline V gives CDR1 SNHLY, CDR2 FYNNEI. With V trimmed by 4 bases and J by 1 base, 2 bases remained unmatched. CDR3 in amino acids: CASSGDRGNTEAFF. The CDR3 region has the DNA TGTGCCAGCAGTGGAGACAGGGGGAACACTGAAGCTTTCTTT.

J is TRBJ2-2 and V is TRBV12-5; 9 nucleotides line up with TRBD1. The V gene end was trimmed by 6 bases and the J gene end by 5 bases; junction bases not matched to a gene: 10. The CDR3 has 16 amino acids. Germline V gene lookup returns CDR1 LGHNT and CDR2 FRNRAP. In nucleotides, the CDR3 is TGTGCTAGTGGAACCCCACAGGGGGCTTGGACCGGGGAGCTGTTTTTT. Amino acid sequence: CASGTPQGAWTGELFF.

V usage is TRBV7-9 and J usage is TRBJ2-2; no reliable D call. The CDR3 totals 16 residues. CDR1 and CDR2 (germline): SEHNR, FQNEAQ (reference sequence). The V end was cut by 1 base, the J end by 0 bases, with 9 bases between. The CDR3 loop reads CASSLVHTTNTGELFF. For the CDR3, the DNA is TGTGCCAGCAGCTTAGTACACACTACGAACACCGGGGAGCTGTTTTTT.

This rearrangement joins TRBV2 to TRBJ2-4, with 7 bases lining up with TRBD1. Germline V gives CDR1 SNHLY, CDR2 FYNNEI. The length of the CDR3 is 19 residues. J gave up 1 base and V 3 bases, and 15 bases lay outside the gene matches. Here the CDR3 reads CASSEVTGATWGAKNIQYF. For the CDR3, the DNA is TGTGCCAGCAGTGAGGTTACAGGGGCTACCTGGGGTGCCAAAAACATTCAGTACTTC.

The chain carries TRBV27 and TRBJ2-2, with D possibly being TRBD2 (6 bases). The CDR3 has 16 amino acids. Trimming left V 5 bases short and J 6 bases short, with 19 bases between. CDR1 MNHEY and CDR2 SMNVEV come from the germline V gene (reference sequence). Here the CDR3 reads CASSGRTRSPAGELFF. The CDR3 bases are TGTGCCAGCAGTGGGAGGACACGGAGCCCCGCCGGGGAGCTGTTTTTT.

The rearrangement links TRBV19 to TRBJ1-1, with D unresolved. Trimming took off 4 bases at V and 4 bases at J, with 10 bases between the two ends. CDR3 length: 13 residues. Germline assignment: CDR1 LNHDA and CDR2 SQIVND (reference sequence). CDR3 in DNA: TGTGCCAGTAGTAATCTGGGAGGCACTGAAGCTTTCTTT. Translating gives CASSNLGGTEAFF.

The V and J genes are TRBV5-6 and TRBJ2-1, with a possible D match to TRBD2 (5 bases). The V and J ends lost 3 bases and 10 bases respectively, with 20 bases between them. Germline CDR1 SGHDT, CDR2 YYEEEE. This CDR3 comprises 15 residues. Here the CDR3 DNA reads TGTGCCAGCAGCTGGGAACTAGTAGGCCGCGGGGAGCAGTTCTTC. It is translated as CASSWELVGRGEQFF.

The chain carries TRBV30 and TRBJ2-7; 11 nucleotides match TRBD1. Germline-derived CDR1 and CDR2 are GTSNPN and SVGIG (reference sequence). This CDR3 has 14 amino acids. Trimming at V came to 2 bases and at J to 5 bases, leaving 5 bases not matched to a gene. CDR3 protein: CAWSWRTGGNEQYF. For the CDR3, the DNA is TGTGCCTGGAGTTGGAGGACAGGGGGCAACGAGCAGTACTTC.

Written as DNA, the CDR3 is TGTGCCAGCAGCCCTGACGGAATCCAAGAGACCCAGTACTTC. This encodes CASSPDGIQETQYF. The chain joins TRBV2 to TRBJ2-5; no definite D call. CDR1 is SNHLY, CDR2 FYNNEI, per germline. V dropped 6 bases and J dropped 1 base, with 12 bases sitting between them. The CDR3 covers 14 residues.

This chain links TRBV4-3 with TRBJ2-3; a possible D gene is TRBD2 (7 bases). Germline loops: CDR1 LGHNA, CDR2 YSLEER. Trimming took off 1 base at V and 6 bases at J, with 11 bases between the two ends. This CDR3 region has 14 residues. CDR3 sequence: CASSQGAGADTQYF. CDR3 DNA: TGCGCCAGCAGCCAAGGGGCGGGGGCGGATACGCAGTATTTT.

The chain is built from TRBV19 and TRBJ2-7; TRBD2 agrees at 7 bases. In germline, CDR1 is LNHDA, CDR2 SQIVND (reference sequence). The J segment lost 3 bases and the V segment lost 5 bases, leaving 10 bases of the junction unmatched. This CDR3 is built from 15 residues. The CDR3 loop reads CASSHSSGESYEQYF. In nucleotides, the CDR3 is TGTGCCAGTAGTCATTCTAGCGGTGAAAGCTACGAGCAGTACTTC.

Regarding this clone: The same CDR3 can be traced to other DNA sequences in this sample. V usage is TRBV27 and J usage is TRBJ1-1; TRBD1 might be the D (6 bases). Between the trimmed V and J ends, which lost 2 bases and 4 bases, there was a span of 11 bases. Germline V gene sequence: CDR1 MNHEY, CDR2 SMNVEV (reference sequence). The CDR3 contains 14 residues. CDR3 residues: CASSLEGGLTEAFF. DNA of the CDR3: TGTGCCAGCAGTTTAGAGGGGGGACTCACTGAAGCTTTCTTT.

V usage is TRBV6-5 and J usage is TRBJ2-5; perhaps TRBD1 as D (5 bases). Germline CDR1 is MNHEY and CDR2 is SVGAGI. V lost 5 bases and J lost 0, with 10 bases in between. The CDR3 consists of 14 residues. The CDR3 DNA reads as TGTGCCAGCAGTAACAGACAGTACCAAGAGACCCAGTACTTC. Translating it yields CASSNRQYQETQYF.

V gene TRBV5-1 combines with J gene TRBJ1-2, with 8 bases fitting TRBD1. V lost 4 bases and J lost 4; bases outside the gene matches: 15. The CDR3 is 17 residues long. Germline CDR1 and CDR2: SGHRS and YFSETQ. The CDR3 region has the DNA TGCGCCAGCAGCAACGGACAGGGTTGGTCAGGCAGCTATGGCTACACCTTC. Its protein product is CASSNGQGWSGSYGYTF.

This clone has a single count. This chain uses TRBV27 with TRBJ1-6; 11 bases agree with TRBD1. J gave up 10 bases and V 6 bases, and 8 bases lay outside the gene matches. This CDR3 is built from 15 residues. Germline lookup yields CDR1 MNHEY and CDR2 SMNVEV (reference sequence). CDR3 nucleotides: TGTGCCAGCAGCATCACCGGGACAGGGGGGTCACCCCTCCACTTT. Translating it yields CASSITGTGGSPLHF.

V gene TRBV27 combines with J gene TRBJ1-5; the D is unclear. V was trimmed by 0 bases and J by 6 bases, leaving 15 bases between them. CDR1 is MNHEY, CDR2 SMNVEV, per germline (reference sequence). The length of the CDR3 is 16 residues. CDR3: CASSLSVRVGVQPQHF. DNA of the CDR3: TGTGCCAGCAGTTTATCTGTGAGGGTTGGAGTTCAGCCCCAGCATTTT.

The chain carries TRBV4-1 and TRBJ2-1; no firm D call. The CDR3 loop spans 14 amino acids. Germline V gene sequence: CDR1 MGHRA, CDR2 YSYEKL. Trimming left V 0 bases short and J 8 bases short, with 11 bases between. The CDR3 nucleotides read TGCGCCAGCAGCCAAGAGACGGGTTGGGATGAGCAGTTCTTC. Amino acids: CASSQETGWDEQFF.

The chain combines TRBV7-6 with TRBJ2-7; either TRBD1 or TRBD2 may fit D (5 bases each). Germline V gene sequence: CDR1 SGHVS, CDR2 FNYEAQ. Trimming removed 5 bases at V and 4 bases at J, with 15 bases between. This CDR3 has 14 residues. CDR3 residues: CASSPGRGVYEQYF. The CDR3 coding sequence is TGTGCCAGCAGCCCTGGTCGAGGGGTTTACGAGCAGTACTTC.

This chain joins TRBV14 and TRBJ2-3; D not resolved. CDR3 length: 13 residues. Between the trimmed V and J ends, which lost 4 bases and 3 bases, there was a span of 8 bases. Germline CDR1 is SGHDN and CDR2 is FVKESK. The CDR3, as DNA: TGTGCCAGCAGCCCGTTCCTAACAGATACGCAGTATTTT. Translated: CASSPFLTDTQYF.

This chain's CDR3 is CASSTRTSGGPGETQYF. CDR3 bases: TGTGCCAGCAGTACCCGGACTAGCGGGGGGCCTGGGGAGACCCAGTACTTC. The V and J genes are TRBV27 and TRBJ2-5, with 14 bases matching TRBD2. Germline V CDR1 and CDR2: MNHEY, SMNVEV (reference sequence). With V trimmed by 5 bases and J by 5 bases, 10 bases remained unmatched. The CDR3 covers 17 residues.